This T cell receptor (beta chain) was obtained from a study of blood T cell repertoires in COVID-19. Overall study context: From the United States, Italy and Spain came samples of acute and convalescent COVID-19.

Original processing notes: The authors estimated nucleated cell counts from reference gene primer amplification. TCRdb keeps only in-frame clones here, not all; method: immunoSEQ multiplex PCR. V and J calls and clone size are as listed in that table; D and trimming were resolved from the DNA. This sample has around 97,000 clones, with 70% to 85% found just once. CDR3 length: 14 residues. Trimming at V came to 1 base and at J to 4 bases, leaving 3 bases not matched to a gene. Germline values: CDR1 MDHEN, CDR2 SYDVKM. Sequencing input: peripheral blood. This receptor was identified in a man aged 65 to 85 with acute or convalescent COVID-19. The rearrangement joins TRBV28 to TRBJ2-7; TRBD2 matches at 8 bases. The CDR3 nucleotides read TGTGCCAGCAGTTTATCGGGAGGGCAATACGAGCAGTACTTC. Amino acid sequence: CASSLSGGQYEQYF. Variable domain in full (rest from reference TRBV28 and TRBJ2-7): DVKVTQSSRYLVKRTGEKVFLECVQDMDHENMFWYRQDPGLGLRLIYFSYDVKMKEKGDIPEGYSVSREKKERFSLILESASTNQTSMYLCASSLSGGQYEQYFGPGTRLTVT.